This T cell receptor (beta chain) was sequenced in a study of blood T cell repertoires in COVID-19. For the study at large: PBMCs, B-cell-depleted T cells, or T cells provided the cDNA or gDNA that made up the material.

The CDR3 is made up of 14 amino acids. J gave up 7 bases and V 4 bases, and 9 bases lay outside the gene matches. CDR1 and CDR2 (germline): SGDLS, YYNGEE. Patients of the Seattle cohort, enrolled during active infection, were followed longitudinally. Authors' processing steps: How many nucleated cells were present was estimated from reference gene primer amplification. Here immunoSEQ multiplex PCR was the method, and the copy in TCRdb shows in-frame clones only, minus some. V, J and clone size derive from that table, while D and trimming were established from the DNA sequence. The sample consists of more than 200,000 clones, 75% to 90% of them appearing once. This clone has just a few counts.

Sequencing used peripheral blood. The clonotype comes from a man aged 25-45 years with COVID-19, enrolled during active disease. The V call is TRBV9, the J call TRBJ2-7, with 9 bases lining up with TRBD2. As DNA, the CDR3 is TGTGCCAGCAGCATGAGCGGGGGGCCGGGGGAGCAGTACTTC. Translation gives CASSMSGGPGEQYF.